Shown below are 6 T cell receptor beta chains from a single sample sequenced in a study of cytomegalovirus exposure and HLA in healthy donors. PCR employed 60 Vbeta and 13 Jbeta primers. TCRdb's copy holds only in-frame clones and misses some; the assay was immunoSEQ multiplex PCR. The data show some 98,000 clones, with about three quarters seen just once and roughly 8.4% held by the top ten. The source material was PBMCs. These receptors all come from a human donor in good health.

This chain connects TRBV6-4 to TRBJ2-1, with D tentatively TRBD2 (7 bases). The CDR3 has 14 residues. Trimming took 6 bases from V and 9 from J, leaving 18 bases between them. Germline V CDR1 and CDR2: MRHNA, SNTAGT. The CDR3 region has the DNA TGTGCCAGCAGCCCCCAGGGGAGGGTTGGTGAGCAGTTCTTC. The encoded protein is CASSPQGRVGEQFF.

The chain recombines TRBV7-2 with TRBJ1-2, with D perhaps matching TRBD1 (5 bases). The CDR3 totals 17 residues. Trimming shortened V by 5 bases and J by 4 bases, and 23 bases separated the two germline ends. The germline V gene encodes CDR1 SGHTA and CDR2 FQGNSA. The CDR3 here is CASSPTTASSYIYGYTF. The CDR3 region has the DNA TGTGCCAGCAGCCCAACGACAGCATCCTCCTACATCTATGGCTACACCTTC.

J is TRBJ2-1 and V is TRBV10-3; TRBD1 aligns across 10 bases. The CDR3 totals 16 residues. The germline CDR1 and CDR2 sequences are ENHRY and SYGVKD. With V trimmed by 7 bases and J by 7 bases, 13 bases remained unmatched. The CDR3 DNA sequence: TGTGCCATCACCCCCGCCCCAAGGACAGGGGGTAATGAGCAGTTCTTC. Protein product: CAITPAPRTGGNEQFF.

The CDR3 spells CASSLAGRENTGELFF. CDR3 coding DNA: TGTGCCAGCAGCTTGGCCGGCAGGGAGAACACCGGGGAGCTGTTTTTT. The chain employs TRBV5-4 and TRBJ2-2, with D possibly TRBD1 on 5 matching bases. From germline, CDR1 is SGHNT and CDR2 YYREEE (reference sequence). V lost 0 bases and J lost 1, with 10 bases in between. This CDR3 comprises 16 residues.

The rearrangement links TRBV2 to TRBJ2-1; the match to TRBD2 covers 8 bases. The CDR3 is 15 amino acids. Losses at the gene ends were 6 bases for V and 9 bases for J; bases not matched to a gene: 13. The germline V gene encodes CDR1 SNHLY and CDR2 FYNNEI. The CDR3 spells CASRETGTRDREQFF. As DNA, the CDR3 is TGTGCCAGCAGGGAGACCGGGACTAGGGATCGTGAGCAGTTCTTC.

The V and J genes are TRBV2 and TRBJ1-1; TRBD1 aligns across 7 bases. V lost 6 bases and J lost 4; bases outside the gene matches: 11. The CDR3 runs to 15 residues. CDR1 SNHLY and CDR2 FYNNEI come from the germline V gene. CDR3 amino acids: CASRPRQGSVTEAFF. DNA of the CDR3: TGTGCCAGCAGACCCAGACAGGGAAGCGTCACTGAAGCTTTCTTT.